Listed below are T cell receptor beta chains from one sample, sequenced in a study of T cell responses to AZD1222 COVID-19 vaccine. Assay used: immunoSEQ multiplex PCR; TCRdb lists only in-frame clones, some missing. Altogether about 100,000 clones are present, 70% to 90% being singletons, with the ten largest covering roughly 2.5%. The starting material was peripheral blood, obtained 28 days after the second AZD1222 dose. These receptors came from an adult who received the AZD1222 COVID-19 vaccine. The CDR3 runs from the conserved cysteine through the conserved F or W. The D gene is left open where the match is weak. Where a row states a size, it is once, few, many or the class of an expanded clone; other rows omit it.

J | D | V | size | CDR3 | DNA
TRBJ1-2 | - | TRBV5-1 | - | CASSLYAGGGYTF | TGCGCCAGCAGCTTGTACGCAGGCGGGGGCTACACCTTC
TRBJ1-3 | - | TRBV2 | - | CASSDYGNTIYF | TGTGCCAGCAGTGATTACGGAAACACCATATATTTT
TRBJ2-7 | - | TRBV5-1 | - | CASSLGPVGVYEQYF | TGCGCCAGCAGCCTGGGGCCGGTGGGGGTCTACGAGCAGTACTTC
TRBJ2-7 | - | TRBV30 | few | CAWGTFEQYF | TGTGCCTGGGGGACATTCGAGCAGTACTTC
TRBJ2-2 | - | TRBV15 | - | CATSRDGSRTPNTGELFF | TGTGCCACCAGCAGAGATGGTAGTAGGACACCTAACACCGGGGAGCTGTTTTTT
TRBJ2-2 | TRBD2 | TRBV7-8 | - | CASSNRGGSGSLVGELFF | TGTGCCAGCAGTAATAGGGGAGGGAGCGGGAGCCTGGTCGGGGAGCTGTTTTTT
TRBJ2-5 | - | TRBV3-1/TRBV3-2 | - | CASSLLGAKGETQYF | TGTGCCAGCAGCCTCTTGGGGGCCAAAGGGGAGACCCAGTACTTC
TRBJ2-7 | - | TRBV19 | - | CASSIGGYGGYEQYF | TGTGCCAGTAGTATAGGCGGATATGGGGGTTACGAGCAGTACTTC
TRBJ1-5 | - | TRBV7-9 | - | CASSLETTGGNQPQHF | TGTGCCAGCAGCTTAGAGACAACTGGTGGCAATCAGCCCCAGCATTTT
TRBJ2-7 | TRBD2 | TRBV10-3 | - | CAIGTSGRSNEQYF | TGTGCCATCGGAACGAGCGGGAGATCGAACGAGCAGTACTTC
TRBJ1-4 | TRBD1 | TRBV13 | once | CASSLRQGSVKLFF | TGTGCCAGCAGCCTCCGACAGGGATCCGTAAAACTGTTTTTT
TRBJ2-7 | TRBD2 | TRBV13 | - | CASSLDLAGVLFKITYEQYF | TGTGCCAGCAGCTTAGACCTAGCGGGAGTACTATTCAAGATCACCTACGAGCAGTACTTC
TRBJ2-5 | TRBD2 | TRBV7-8 | - | CASSLNRGVETQYF | TGTGCCAGCAGCCTTAATCGGGGGGTGGAGACCCAGTACTTC
TRBJ1-2 | - | TRBV20-1 | - | CSGLQGYGYTF | TGCAGTGGTCTACAGGGATATGGCTACACCTTC
TRBJ1-1 | - | TRBV7-9 | - | CASSIAGREAFF | TGTGCCAGCAGCATAGCGGGACGGGAAGCTTTCTTT
TRBJ1-1 | - | TRBV19 | - | CASSNRQAITEAFF | TGTGCCAGTAGTAATCGACAGGCAATCACTGAAGCTTTCTTT
TRBJ2-5 | TRBD2 | TRBV25-1 | - | CASSDSGLGETQYF | TGTGCCAGCAGTGATAGCGGGCTGGGGGAGACCCAGTACTTC
TRBJ1-2 | - | TRBV5-4 | few | CASSYGTFYGYTF | TGTGCCAGCAGCTACGGGACTTTCTATGGCTACACCTTC
TRBJ1-5 | - | TRBV24-1 | - | CATSSGPASSQHF | TGTGCCACCAGTTCGGGGCCCGCCTCGTCCCAGCATTTT
TRBJ2-1 | - | TRBV5-1 | - | CASSQLVVGNEQFF | TGCGCCAGCAGCCAACTAGTGGTCGGGAATGAGCAGTTCTTC
TRBJ1-5 | - | TRBV9 | - | CASSVGSGSNQPQHF | TGTGCCAGCAGCGTAGGTTCGGGTAGCAATCAGCCCCAGCATTTT
TRBJ2-3 | - | TRBV18 | - | CASSPRGKAEGTDTQYF | TGTGCCAGCTCACCACGGGGAAAGGCAGAGGGCACAGATACGCAGTATTTT
TRBJ2-7 | TRBD2 | TRBV4-1 | - | CASSQFLIASSGRVYEQYF | TGCGCCAGCAGCCAATTCCTCATAGCGTCTAGCGGGAGGGTATACGAGCAGTACTTC
TRBJ1-4 | TRBD1 | TRBV4-1 | - | CASSQASGGEKLFF | TGCGCCAGCAGCCAAGCGTCAGGGGGTGAAAAACTGTTTTTT
TRBJ2-1 | - | TRBV2 | - | CASSDVFGGQFF | TGTGCCAGCAGTGACGTTTTTGGGGGGCAGTTCTTC
TRBJ2-7 | - | TRBV5-6 | - | CASSLADGLMRGEQYF | TGTGCCAGCAGCTTGGCCGACGGGCTCATGCGGGGCGAGCAGTACTTC
TRBJ2-1 | - | TRBV6-6 | - | CASSYELRLYNEQFF | TGTGCCAGCAGTTACGAGTTGCGGCTTTACAATGAGCAGTTCTTC
TRBJ2-3 | - | TRBV21-1 | - | CASSNRNTHRDRSTDMQYF | TGTGCCAGCAGCAATCGAAATACCCACCGGGACAGAAGCACAGATATGCAGTATTTT
TRBJ2-4 | - | TRBV5-1 | - | CASSPLALGNIQYF | TGCGCCAGCAGCCCGTTAGCCCTTGGAAACATTCAGTACTTC
TRBJ1-2 | - | TRBV15 | - | CATSRAQASQPGYTF | TGTGCCACCAGCAGAGCCCAGGCTTCCCAGCCTGGCTACACCTTC
TRBJ1-2 | - | TRBV3-1/TRBV3-2 | - | CASSPLSGDGNYGYTF | TGTGCCAGCAGCCCCCTGTCAGGGGACGGTAACTATGGCTACACCTTC
TRBJ2-7 | - | TRBV7-9 | - | CASTSGVTTYEQYF | TGTGCCAGCACCTCCGGGGTCACGACCTACGAGCAGTACTTC
TRBJ1-5 | - | TRBV7-2 | - | CASSPGEQHNQPQHF | TGTGCCAGCAGCCCGGGAGAGCAGCATAATCAGCCCCAGCATTTT
TRBJ1-2 | TRBD1 | TRBV30 | - | CACLETGDGYTF | TGTGCCTGTTTGGAGACAGGGGATGGCTACACCTTC
TRBJ1-6 | - | TRBV28 | - | CASSYPTDNSPLHF | TGTGCCAGCAGTTATCCGACAGATAATTCACCCCTCCACTTT
TRBJ1-1 | - | TRBV7-2 | - | CASSRPVNTEAFF | TGTGCCAGCAGTCGACCGGTGAACACTGAAGCTTTCTTT
TRBJ1-5 | - | TRBV6-1 | - | CASSELGSRNQPQHF | TGTGCCAGCAGTGAGCTGGGTAGCAGGAATCAGCCCCAGCATTTT
TRBJ1-1 | - | TRBV7-9 | - | CASSLALAREAFF | TGTGCCAGCAGCTTAGCGTTAGCCCGTGAAGCTTTCTTT
TRBJ2-1 | - | TRBV5-1 | - | CASSTGLSNNEQFF | TGCGCCAGCAGCACGGGACTGAGTAACAATGAGCAGTTCTTC
TRBJ1-6 | - | TRBV6-1 | - | CASSEGRGSPLHF | TGTGCCAGCAGTGAAGGTAGAGGTTCACCCCTCCACTTT
TRBJ1-2 | TRBD1 | TRBV7-8 | - | CASSMDRVVYGYTF | TGTGCCAGCAGCATGGACAGGGTGGTCTATGGCTACACCTTC
TRBJ1-4 | - | TRBV25-1 | - | CASSARSNEKLFF | TGTGCCAGCAGTGCAAGAAGTAATGAAAAACTGTTTTTT
TRBJ2-5 | - | TRBV18 | once | CASSPGTSETQYF | TGTGCCAGCTCTCCAGGGACATCGGAGACCCAGTACTTC
TRBJ2-7 | TRBD1 | TRBV10-3 | - | CAIWTGYMYEQYF | TGTGCCATATGGACAGGGTACATGTACGAGCAGTACTTC
TRBJ2-3 | TRBD1 | TRBV27 | - | CASSKRDRYTDTQYF | TGTGCCAGCAGTAAACGGGACAGGTACACAGATACGCAGTATTTT
TRBJ1-2 | TRBD1 | TRBV5-1 | - | CASSSRQGTNYGYTF | TGCGCCAGCAGCTCAAGACAGGGGACTAACTATGGCTACACCTTC
TRBJ2-5 | TRBD2 | TRBV2 | once | CASSIRGGAGVPETQYF | TGTGCCAGCAGTATTCGCGGGGGAGCGGGAGTTCCAGAGACCCAGTACTTC
TRBJ1-1 | - | TRBV28 | - | CASSFYPGREAFF | TGTGCCAGCAGTTTTTACCCAGGGAGGGAAGCTTTCTTT
TRBJ2-3 | - | TRBV11-2 | - | CASSPRPTDTQYF | TGTGCCAGCAGCCCCAGGCCCACAGATACGCAGTATTTT
TRBJ2-3 | - | TRBV13 | - | CASSAGPYTQYF | TGTGCCAGCAGCGCCGGCCCCTATACGCAGTATTTT
TRBJ2-2 | - | TRBV9 | once | CASSSLIESNTGELFF | TGTGCCAGCAGCTCATTAATAGAATCGAACACCGGGGAGCTGTTTTTT
TRBJ1-5 | - | TRBV27 | once | CASSQGGPNQPQHF | TGTGCCAGCAGCCAAGGGGGGCCTAATCAGCCCCAGCATTTT
TRBJ1-2 | - | TRBV18 | - | CASSPQAAANYGYTF | TGTGCCAGCTCACCTCAGGCCGCAGCTAACTATGGCTACACCTTC
TRBJ1-6 | - | TRBV5-6 | - | CASSYPIQNSPLHF | TGTGCCAGCAGTTATCCAATCCAGAATTCACCCCTCCACTTT